Listed below are T cell receptor beta chains from one sample, sequenced in a study of cytomegalovirus exposure and HLA in healthy donors. Clones were read by immunoSEQ multiplex PCR, and TCRdb kept only the in-frame ones, dropping some. The sample table sets out some 70,000 clones. Sequencing used PBMCs. Every receptor here comes from a female donor in good health and CMV-seropositive. CDR3s leave out the opening cysteine and the closing phenylalanine or tryptophan.

V gene: TRBV28
J gene: TRBJ2-5
CDR3 protein: AESGQGTGETQY

V gene: TRBV19
J gene: TRBJ1-1
CDR3 protein: ASSRTTGAGAEAF

V gene: TRBV9
J gene: TRBJ2-7
CDR3 protein: ASSLHPRDSSYEQY

V gene: TRBV5-6
J gene: TRBJ2-1
CDR3 protein: ASSKDRDGEQF

V gene: TRBV6-5
J gene: TRBJ2-2
CDR3 protein: AIRWDRDTGELF

V gene: TRBV4-1
J gene: TRBJ2-1
CDR3 protein: ASSRLSSYNEQF

V gene: TRBV2
J gene: TRBJ1-1
CDR3 protein: ASSDVDTEAF

V gene: TRBV25-1
J gene: TRBJ1-2
CDR3 protein: ASSETGTAYGYT

V gene: TRBV10-2
J gene: TRBJ2-2
CDR3 protein: ASSVQGSTGELF

V gene: TRBV18
J gene: TRBJ1-2
CDR3 protein: ASSPTGGANYGYT

V gene: TRBV18
J gene: TRBJ2-1
CDR3 protein: ASSPIGPPGYNEQF

V gene: TRBV30
J gene: TRBJ1-2
CDR3 protein: ASQRTADYGYT

V gene: TRBV6-5
J gene: TRBJ2-1
CDR3 protein: ASSYSFGQGGHEQF

V gene: TRBV5-1
J gene: TRBJ2-1
CDR3 protein: ASSLGGSSYNEQF

V gene: TRBV5-1
J gene: TRBJ2-2
CDR3 protein: ASSPGTVNTGELF

V gene: TRBV27
J gene: TRBJ2-1
CDR3 protein: ASSLTGADYNEQF

V gene: TRBV5-4
J gene: TRBJ1-3
CDR3 protein: ASSSTRQGGGNTIY

V gene: TRBV9
J gene: TRBJ2-3
CDR3 protein: ASSVPLAGGPTDTQY

V gene: TRBV25-1
J gene: TRBJ2-5
CDR3 protein: ASSEPGGEETQY

V gene: TRBV19
J gene: TRBJ1-1
CDR3 protein: ASSPRQDAWAEAF

V gene: TRBV29-1
J gene: TRBJ2-7
CDR3 protein: SARTSGTSSSYEQY

V gene: TRBV27
J gene: TRBJ2-1
CDR3 protein: ASSLGQFSYNEQF

V gene: TRBV9
J gene: TRBJ2-7
CDR3 protein: ASSVGQGRYEQY

V gene: TRBV5-4
J gene: TRBJ2-7
CDR3 protein: ASSLDGLLYEQY

V gene: TRBV28
J gene: NA
CDR3 protein: ASNLGQGNEQY

V gene: TRBV6-5
J gene: TRBJ2-5
CDR3 protein: ASRTDRAGSQY

V gene: TRBV14
J gene: TRBJ2-3
CDR3 protein: ASSQPGGLYGTDTQY

V gene: TRBV7-2
J gene: TRBJ2-5
CDR3 protein: ASSLDGRGAETQY

V gene: TRBV30
J gene: TRBJ2-7
CDR3 protein: AWSKLAGGEQY

V gene: TRBV19
J gene: TRBJ1-5
CDR3 protein: ASSPGASGQPQH

V gene: TRBV19
J gene: TRBJ1-5
CDR3 protein: ASSMWGTLYSNQPQH

V gene: TRBV27
J gene: TRBJ1-2
CDR3 protein: ASSLLPGQGAGGYT

V gene: TRBV5-4
J gene: TRBJ1-6
CDR3 protein: ASSLAGTGGNSPLH

V gene: TRBV18
J gene: TRBJ1-1
CDR3 protein: ASSGTSMNTEAF

V gene: TRBV19
J gene: TRBJ2-1
CDR3 protein: ASASGTSGRRYEQF

V gene: TRBV7-2
J gene: TRBJ2-1
CDR3 protein: ASSSSGRVVNEQF

V gene: TRBV4-1
J gene: TRBJ1-3
CDR3 protein: ASSSRDRGQVGNTIY

V gene: TRBV6-4
J gene: TRBJ2-1
CDR3 protein: ASNVEQGVGEQF

V gene: TRBV29-1
J gene: TRBJ1-2
CDR3 protein: SVEFGQAFNYGYT

V gene: TRBV7-8
J gene: TRBJ1-3
CDR3 protein: ASSLVLQGTGNTIY

V gene: TRBV28
J gene: TRBJ1-6
CDR3 protein: ASSFGQGNSPLH

V gene: TRBV7-8
J gene: TRBJ1-2
CDR3 protein: ASSSTIIWDRALYGYT

V gene: TRBV19
J gene: TRBJ1-2
CDR3 protein: AGPRQDGYT

V gene: TRBV11-2
J gene: TRBJ2-7
CDR3 protein: ASSSRGSQVNEQY

V gene: TRBV9
J gene: TRBJ2-3
CDR3 protein: ASSPGTMIGADTQY

V gene: TRBV18
J gene: TRBJ2-7
CDR3 protein: ASSPYRGQPYEQY

V gene: TRBV18
J gene: TRBJ1-3
CDR3 protein: ASSPVLNRAGNTIY

V gene: TRBV5-4
J gene: TRBJ1-5
CDR3 protein: ASSEQGQDQPQH

V gene: TRBV7-2
J gene: TRBJ2-7
CDR3 protein: ASSFGGNSYEQY

V gene: TRBV10-3
J gene: TRBJ1-1
CDR3 protein: AISEAGQGTEAF

V gene: TRBV4-1
J gene: TRBJ2-3
CDR3 protein: ASSQASLAGDTDTQY

V gene: TRBV7-9
J gene: TRBJ2-7
CDR3 protein: ASSSGLGLGEQY

V gene: TRBV30
J gene: TRBJ2-7
CDR3 protein: AWSVDRLSYEQY

V gene: TRBV5-1
J gene: TRBJ2-7
CDR3 protein: ASSLYRGTYEQY

V gene: TRBV7-9
J gene: TRBJ2-7
CDR3 protein: ASSSLAAELGIEQY

V gene: TRBV4-3
J gene: TRBJ2-3
CDR3 protein: ASSPQPGSSTDTQY

V gene: TRBV27
J gene: TRBJ2-3
CDR3 protein: ASSLSLSDTQY

V gene: TRBV7-6
J gene: TRBJ1-3
CDR3 protein: ASSLGAGGWGNTIY

V gene: TRBV6-5
J gene: TRBJ2-7
CDR3 protein: ASNPTGPHYEQY

V gene: TRBV6-6
J gene: TRBJ2-2
CDR3 protein: ASSLAGDTGELF